This T cell receptor beta chain is drawn from a study of shared clonotypes between healthy human individuals. CD45RO-negative, CCR7-positively selected cells formed the naive CD8 fraction, excluding terminally differentiated effector memory CD45RA+ cells. Only in-frame clones appear in the TCRdb table, and some are missing; sequencing was by immunoSEQ multiplex PCR. This sample has around 650,000 clones, with about 96% found just once. The CDR3 consists of 15 residues. Germline V CDR1 and CDR2: MNHEY, SMNVEV (reference sequence). V was clipped by 7 bases and J by 2 bases, with 15 bases between them. Sequenced material: naive CD8+ T cells sorted from blood. The rearrangement joins TRBV27 to TRBJ1-5; D is perhaps TRBD1 (5 bases). This TCR derives from a woman aged 30 to 39 in good health. The CDR3 coding sequence is TGTGCCAGCACCCCTACGGGGCTTCGCAATCAGCCCCAGCATTTT. It yields the protein CASTPTGLRNQPQHF.